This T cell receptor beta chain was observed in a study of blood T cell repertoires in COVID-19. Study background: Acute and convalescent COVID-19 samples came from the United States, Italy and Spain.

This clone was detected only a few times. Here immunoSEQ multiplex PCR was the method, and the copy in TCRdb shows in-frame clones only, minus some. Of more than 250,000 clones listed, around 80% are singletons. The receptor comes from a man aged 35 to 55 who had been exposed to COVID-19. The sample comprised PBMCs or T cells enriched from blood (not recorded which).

The CDR3 region is CASSVGDREGNEQFF. In DNA, the CDR3 is TGCGCCAGCAGCGTCGGGGACAGGGAGGGGAATGAGCAGTTCTTC. The rearrangement joins TRBV5-1 to TRBJ2-1, with 9 bases matching TRBD1. V shed 4 bases and J 7 bases; nucleotides not matched to a gene: 9. From germline, CDR1 is SGHRS and CDR2 YFSETQ. This CDR3 region has 15 residues. The variable domain in full, with the rest retrieved from reference TRBV5-1 and TRBJ2-1, is KAGVTQTPRYLIKTRGQQVTLSCSPISGHRSVSWYQQTPGQGLQFLFEYFSETQRNKGNFPGRFSGRQFSNSRSEMNVSTLELGDSALYLCASSVGDREGNEQFFGPGTRLTVL.